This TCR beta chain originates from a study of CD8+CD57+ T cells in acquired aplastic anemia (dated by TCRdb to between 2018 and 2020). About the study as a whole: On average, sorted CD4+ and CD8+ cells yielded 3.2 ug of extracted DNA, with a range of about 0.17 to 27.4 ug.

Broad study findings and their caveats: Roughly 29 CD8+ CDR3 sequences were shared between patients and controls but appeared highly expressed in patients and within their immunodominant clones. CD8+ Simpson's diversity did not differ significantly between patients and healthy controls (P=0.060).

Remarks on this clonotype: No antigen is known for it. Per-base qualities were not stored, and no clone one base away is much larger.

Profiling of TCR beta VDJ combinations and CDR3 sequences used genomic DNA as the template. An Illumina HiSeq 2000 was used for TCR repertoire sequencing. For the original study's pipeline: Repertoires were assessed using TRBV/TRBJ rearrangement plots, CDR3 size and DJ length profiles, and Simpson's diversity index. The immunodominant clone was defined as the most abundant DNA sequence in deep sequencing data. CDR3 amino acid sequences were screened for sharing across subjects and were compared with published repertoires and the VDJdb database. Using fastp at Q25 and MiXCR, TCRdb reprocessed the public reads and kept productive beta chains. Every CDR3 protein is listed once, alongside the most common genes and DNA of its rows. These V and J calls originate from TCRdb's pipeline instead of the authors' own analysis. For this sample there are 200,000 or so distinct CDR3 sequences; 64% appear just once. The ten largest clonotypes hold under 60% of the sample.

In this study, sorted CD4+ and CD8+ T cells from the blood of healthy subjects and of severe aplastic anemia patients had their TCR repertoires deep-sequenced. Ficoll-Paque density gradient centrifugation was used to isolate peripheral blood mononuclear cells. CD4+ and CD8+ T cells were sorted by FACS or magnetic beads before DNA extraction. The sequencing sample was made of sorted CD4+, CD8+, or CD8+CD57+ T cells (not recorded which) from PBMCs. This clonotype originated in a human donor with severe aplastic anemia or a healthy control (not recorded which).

The DNA sequence is as follows: TGCAGTGCTGGGGGACAGGGGTCTGGCTACACCTTC. Translated, this gives CSAGGQGSGYTF. The sequence is built from TRBV20-1 and TRBJ1-2, with TRBD1 identical over 10 junction bases. Spanning cysteine to phenylalanine, the CDR3 consists of 12 amino acids. Only the CDR3 DNA is retained, 36 bases long and in frame from the first base. Looking up the germline V gene (reference sequence) yields CDR1 DFQATT and CDR2 SNEGSKA. Unmatched junction bases come to 4, with V trimmed by 5 bases and J by 7 bases.